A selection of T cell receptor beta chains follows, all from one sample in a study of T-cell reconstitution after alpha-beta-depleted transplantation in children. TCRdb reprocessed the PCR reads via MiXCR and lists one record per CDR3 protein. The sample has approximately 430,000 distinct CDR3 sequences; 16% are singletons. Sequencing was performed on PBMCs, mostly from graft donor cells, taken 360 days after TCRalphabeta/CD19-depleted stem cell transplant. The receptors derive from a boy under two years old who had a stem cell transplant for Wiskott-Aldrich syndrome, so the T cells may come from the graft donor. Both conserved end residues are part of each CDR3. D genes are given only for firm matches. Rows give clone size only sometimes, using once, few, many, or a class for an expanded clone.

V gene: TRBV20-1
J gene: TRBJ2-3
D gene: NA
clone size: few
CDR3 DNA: TGCAGTGCTAGAGAGGGCCGGGTCACAGATACGCAGTATTTT
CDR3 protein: CSAREGRVTDTQYF

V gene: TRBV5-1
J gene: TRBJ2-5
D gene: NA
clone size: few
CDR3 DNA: TGCGCCAGCAGCTTCGGACTAACCCCTGGGTACGGAGAGACCCAGTACTTC
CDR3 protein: CASSFGLTPGYGETQYF

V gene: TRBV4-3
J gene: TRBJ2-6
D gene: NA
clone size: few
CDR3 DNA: TGCGCCAGCAGCCAAGCCAAGACCCTCTCTGGGGCCAACGTCCTGACTTTC
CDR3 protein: CASSQAKTLSGANVLTF

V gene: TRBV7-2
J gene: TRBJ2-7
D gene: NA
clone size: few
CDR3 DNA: TGTGCCAGCAGCTTAGAGCCGCGCACCTACGAGCAGTACTTC
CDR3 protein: CASSLEPRTYEQYF

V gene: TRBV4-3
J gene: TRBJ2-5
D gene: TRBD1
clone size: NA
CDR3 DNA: TGCGCCAGCAGCCAAGGACAGGGGGCTCGAGAGACCCAGTACTTC
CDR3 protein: CASSQGQGARETQYF

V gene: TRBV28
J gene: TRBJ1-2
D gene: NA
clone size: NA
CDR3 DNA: TGTGCCAGCAGTTCCTTGGTTTCAGGTCCAAACCCCTTC
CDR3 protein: CASSSLVSGPNPF

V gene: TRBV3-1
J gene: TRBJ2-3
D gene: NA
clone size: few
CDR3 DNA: TGTGCCAGCAGCCAAGAAGCCAGGGACTCAGCCACAGATACGCAGTATTTT
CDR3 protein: CASSQEARDSATDTQYF

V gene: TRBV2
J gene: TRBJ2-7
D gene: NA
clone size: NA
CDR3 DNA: TGTGCCAGCAGTGAAGAAGGGTTCTACGAGCAGTACTTC
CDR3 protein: CASSEEGFYEQYF

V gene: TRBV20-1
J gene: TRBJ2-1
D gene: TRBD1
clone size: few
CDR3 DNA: TGCAGTGCCCTAACCGGGACAGGGAGGAATGAGCAGTTCTTC
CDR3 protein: CSALTGTGRNEQFF

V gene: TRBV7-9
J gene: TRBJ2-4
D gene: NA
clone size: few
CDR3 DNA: TGTGCCAGCCAGGGCCCCAAAAACATTCAGTACTTC
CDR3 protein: CASQGPKNIQYF

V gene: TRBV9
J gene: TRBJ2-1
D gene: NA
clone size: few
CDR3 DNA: TGTGCCAGCAGCGTAGGTGGACCTGCGGTCAATGAGCAGTTCTTC
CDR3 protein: CASSVGGPAVNEQFF

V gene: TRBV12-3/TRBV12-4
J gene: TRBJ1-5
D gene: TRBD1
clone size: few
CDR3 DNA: TGTGCCAGCACTCTAGGACAGGGAGCCCAGCATTTT
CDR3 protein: CASTLGQGAQHF